The 25 T cell receptor beta chains presented below share a single source sample, sequenced in a study of blood T cell repertoires in COVID-19. Only in-frame clones appear in the TCRdb table, and some are missing; sequencing was by immunoSEQ multiplex PCR. The data contain 200,000 to 300,000 clones, roughly 86% of them singletons. The material sequenced was peripheral blood. The receptors originated from an elderly man with acute or convalescent COVID-19.

This chain links TRBV7-2 with TRBJ1-3, with TRBD1 matching 7 bases. V dropped 4 bases and J dropped 4; count of bases not matched to a gene: 13. The CDR3 covers 17 residues. Germline values: CDR1 SGHTA, CDR2 FQGNSA. CDR3 residues: CASSSLPGQVGGNTIYF. CDR3 sequence (DNA): TGTGCCAGCAGCTCCCTCCCTGGACAGGTCGGGGGAAACACCATATATTTT.

V usage is TRBV5-1 and J usage is TRBJ2-3; 7 bases line up with TRBD1. CDR1 is SGHRS and CDR2 is YFSETQ in the germline V gene. This CDR3 has 15 residues. The J segment lost 2 bases and the V segment lost 5 bases, leaving 8 bases of the junction unmatched. The chain's CDR3 is CASRDDRASTDTQYF. CDR3 nucleotides: TGCGCCAGCAGGGACGACAGGGCCTCCACAGATACGCAGTATTTT.

This clone has more than one count but fewer than ten. The chain uses TRBV6-5 and TRBJ1-1, with TRBD1 as a possible D gene (6 bases). V shed 0 bases and J shed 5 bases, with 16 bases lying between them. The germline CDR1 and CDR2 sequences are MNHEY and SVGAGI. CDR3 length equals 16 residues. The chain's CDR3 is CASSYSSTGWWTEAFF. In DNA form, the CDR3 reads TGTGCCAGCAGTTACTCGAGTACAGGGTGGTGGACTGAAGCTTTCTTT.

This clone was detected once. V is TRBV7-9 and J is TRBJ2-7; TRBD1 might be the D (6 bases). Germline CDR1 is SEHNR and CDR2 is FQNEAQ (reference sequence). CDR3 size: 15 residues. V was shortened by 5 bases and J by 2 bases, with 16 bases between the two germline ends. The CDR3 sequence is CASSPRGTLTYEQYF. The CDR3 DNA is TGTGCCAGCAGCCCCAGGGGTACCCTCACCTACGAGCAGTACTTC.

V gene TRBV12-3 or TRBV12-4 combines with J gene TRBJ2-5, with TRBD1 as a possible D gene (6 bases). The CDR3 runs 13 residues. The V gene lost 4 bases and the J gene lost 9 bases, with 15 bases spanning the gap. The chain's CDR3 is CASSYDRSSAQYF. Here the CDR3 DNA reads TGTGCCAGCAGTTACGACAGGTCATCGGCCCAGTACTTC.

The sample holds a few counts of this clone. This could be a read error, since a much larger clone is one nucleotide away. The V gene is TRBV3-1 (or the pseudogene TRBV3-2), the J gene TRBJ1-1; 7 nucleotides line up with TRBD1. Germline V lookup: CDR1 LGHDT, CDR2 YNNKEL (reference sequence). The CDR3 is 14 residues long. V was clipped by 6 bases and J by 0 bases; unmatched bases: 4. The CDR3 reads CASRETGMNTEAFF. CDR3 coding DNA: TGTGCCAGCAGAGAGACAGGGATGAACACTGAAGCTTTCTTT.

This chain joins TRBV18 and TRBJ1-5, with D possibly matching TRBD1 (6 bases). The V end lost 3 bases, the J end lost 13 bases, and 19 bases lay between the germline ends. The CDR3 totals 14 residues. Germline V gene sequence: CDR1 KGHSH, CDR2 LQKENI. In nucleotides, the CDR3 is TGTGCCAGCTCACCTGAACAGGGAATGTCCTCGCAGCATTTT. The encoded protein is CASSPEQGMSSQHF.

This chain connects TRBV2 to TRBJ2-5; 9 nucleotides line up with TRBD1. The V gene end was trimmed by 6 bases and the J gene end by 4 bases; junction bases not matched to a gene: 12. The CDR3 has 16 residues. The germline gives CDR1 SNHLY, CDR2 FYNNEI. The CDR3: CASSAIRTGEIETQYF. CDR3 sequence (DNA): TGTGCCAGCAGCGCAATCCGGACAGGGGAGATAGAGACCCAGTACTTC.

This chain connects TRBV5-1 to TRBJ2-1, with TRBD1 as a possible D gene (6 bases). Germline V CDR1 and CDR2: SGHRS, YFSETQ. This CDR3 region has 17 residues. The V end was cut by 4 bases, the J end by 0 bases, with 17 bases between. DNA of the CDR3: TGCGCCAGCAGCCAGGGGCTACTCGCGAGCTCCTACAATGAGCAGTTCTTC. Translated, it gives CASSQGLLASSYNEQFF.

This chain uses TRBV11-3 with TRBJ2-3; TRBD2 aligns across 10 bases. The V segment lost 5 bases and the J segment 4 bases; nucleotides outside the gene matches: 12. Per germline, CDR1 SGHNT and CDR2 YENEEA. The CDR3 totals 17 residues. DNA of the CDR3: TGTGCCAGCAGCCCCGGTAGCGGGGGGCCTGAGGCAGATACGCAGTATTTT. It encodes CASSPGSGGPEADTQYF.

The chain joins TRBV7-9 to TRBJ1-2; D is unresolved. The V gene lost 2 bases and the J gene lost 8 bases, with 9 bases spanning the gap. The germline V gene encodes CDR1 SEHNR and CDR2 FQNEAQ (reference sequence). The CDR3 has 12 residues. The CDR3 sequence is CASSLLGYGYTF. The CDR3 DNA sequence: TGTGCCAGCAGCTTACTGGGCTACGGCTACACCTTC.

With regard to this clone: Other nucleotide sequences in the sample specify the same CDR3. The chain links TRBV15 to TRBJ1-5; unclear D gene. Trimming removed 0 bases at V and 6 bases at J, with 9 bases between. In germline, CDR1 is LNHNV, CDR2 YYDKDF (reference sequence). The CDR3 contains 14 residues. The CDR3: CATSRDRGSQPQHF. DNA of the CDR3: TGTGCCACCAGCAGAGATCGGGGTTCTCAGCCCCAGCATTTT.

In DNA, the CDR3 is TGTGCCAGTAGTATTGGGACAGGGGGCGGCTACGAGCAGTACTTC. Translated, it gives CASSIGTGGGYEQYF. The J gene is TRBJ2-7, the V gene TRBV19; 12 bases match TRBD1. CDR1 and CDR2 (germline): LNHDA, SQIVND (reference sequence). CDR3 length equals 15 residues. V shed 3 bases, J shed 3 bases, and the junction held 3 bases outside the gene matches.

This clone was observed once. The gene calls are TRBV5-4 and TRBJ1-1; D is possibly TRBD1 (5 bases). CDR1 and CDR2 (germline): SGHNT, YYREEE (reference sequence). The germline V and J ends were trimmed by 4 bases and 1 base, with 11 bases remaining between them. The CDR3 consists of 14 residues. CDR3 region: CASSTGGRNTEAFF. CDR3 DNA sequence: TGTGCCAGCAGCACCGGGGGACGGAACACTGAAGCTTTCTTT.

The chain couples TRBV9 to TRBJ1-3; perhaps TRBD1 as D (5 bases). The length of the CDR3 is 15 residues. Between the trimmed V and J ends, which lost 4 bases and 0 bases, there was a span of 11 bases. Germline CDR1 is SGDLS and CDR2 is YYNGEE. This CDR3 reads CASSNVDISGNTIYF. Written as DNA, the CDR3 is TGTGCCAGCAGCAACGTGGACATCTCTGGAAACACCATATATTTT.

The chain links TRBV18 to TRBJ1-3; TRBD1 matches at 7 bases. CDR1 is KGHSH and CDR2 is LQKENI in the germline V gene. CDR3 size: 17 residues. V was pared by 2 bases and J by 0 bases, with 7 bases of the junction left unmatched. The CDR3 spells CASSPIGQATSGNTIYF. The DNA for the CDR3 is TGTGCCAGCTCACCAATCGGACAGGCTACCTCTGGAAACACCATATATTTT.

This chain joins TRBV6-5 and TRBJ2-2, with D possibly matching TRBD1 (8 bases). Germline lookup yields CDR1 MNHEY and CDR2 SVGAGI. The V gene lost 0 bases and the J gene lost 5 bases, with 13 bases spanning the gap. This CDR3 has 16 residues. CDR3 nucleotide sequence: TGTGCCAGCAGTTACTCGTCACAGGGGGGGACCGGGGAGCTGTTTTTT. Amino acids: CASSYSSQGGTGELFF.

The rearrangement joins TRBV7-2 to TRBJ1-1; D is possibly TRBD1 (6 bases). With 4 bases removed from V and 5 bases from J, the gap between germline ends came to 11 bases. The CDR3 totals 13 residues. Germline V gene data show CDR1 as SGHTA and CDR2 as FQGNSA. This CDR3 is CASSSTGLTEAFF. The CDR3 bases are TGTGCCAGCAGCTCCACAGGGTTGACTGAAGCTTTCTTT.

The chain carries TRBV7-6 and TRBJ2-3; 8 bases align to TRBD2. The trim removed 4 bases at V and 4 bases at J, leaving 13 bases unmatched. The CDR3 loop spans 17 amino acids. Germline CDR1 and CDR2: SGHVS and FNYEAQ. The CDR3 is CASSSPGQREIADTQYF. The CDR3 DNA is TGTGCCAGCAGCTCGCCGGGTCAGCGGGAGATCGCAGATACGCAGTATTTT.

CDR3 bases: TGTGCCAGCAGTTACTCGAGTGGGGGCGGCACTGAAGCTTTCTTT. This sequence encodes CASSYSSGGGTEAFF. The V gene is TRBV6-5, the J gene TRBJ1-1; a possible D gene is TRBD1 (6 bases). The CDR3 is made up of 15 amino acids. Germline assignment: CDR1 MNHEY and CDR2 SVGAGI. V shed 0 bases and J shed 4 bases, with 12 bases lying between them.

The gene calls are TRBV4-1 and TRBJ1-5; 7 bases are shared with TRBD1. Trimming cost V 2 bases and J 6 bases; bases outside gene matches: 4. Germline V gene sequence: CDR1 MGHRA, CDR2 YSYEKL. The CDR3 contains 14 residues. The CDR3 loop reads CASSQLTGFQPQHF. The CDR3 DNA sequence: TGCGCCAGCAGCCAATTGACAGGGTTTCAGCCCCAGCATTTT.

The chain recombines TRBV6-5 with TRBJ1-6; D unclear. CDR1 and CDR2 (germline): MNHEY, SVGAGI. V was shortened by 7 bases and J by 6 bases, with 16 bases between the two germline ends. This CDR3 region has 15 residues. The CDR3 reads CASNLAPSINSPLHF. The CDR3 region has the DNA TGTGCCAGCAACCTAGCACCTTCTATTAATTCACCCCTCCACTTT.

This clone was seen only a few times. The sample has other DNA sequences that encode this CDR3 too. CDR3 bases: TGTGCCAGTAGTATAGACCGAGGGACAGGGGGCAAGCCCCAGCATTTT. Translating it yields CASSIDRGTGGKPQHF. The chain recombines TRBV19 with TRBJ1-5; 12 bases are shared with TRBD1. The CDR3 covers 16 residues. The junction had 5 bases not matched to a gene; V was cut back by 0 bases and J by 8 bases. Germline assignment: CDR1 LNHDA and CDR2 SQIVND (reference sequence).

The chain couples TRBV5-4 to TRBJ1-1; perhaps TRBD1 as D (5 bases). V shed 0 bases and J shed 7 bases, with 10 bases lying between them. The CDR3 is 13 residues long. The germline V gene has CDR1 SGHNT and CDR2 YYREEE (reference sequence). For the CDR3, the DNA is TGTGCCAGCAGCTTGGCAGGGTTTAGTGAAGCTTTCTTT. Protein product: CASSLAGFSEAFF.

This clone was seen just once. The genes are TRBV2 and TRBJ2-3, with TRBD1 as a possible D gene (6 bases). The CDR3 is made up of 16 amino acids. CDR1 and CDR2 (germline): SNHLY, FYNNEI. Deletions cut 7 bases from V and 1 base from J, with 18 bases between. CDR3 sequence reads: CASTLEGDIGTDTQYF. CDR3 DNA: TGTGCCAGCACCTTAGAGGGGGACATAGGCACAGATACGCAGTATTTT.